Listed here are 28 T cell receptor beta chains from one sample, sequenced in a study of identical twins. Using its own MiXCR run on the 5' RACE reads, TCRdb lists one record per CDR3 protein. The sample records 250,000 or so distinct CDR3 sequences, approximately 6.8% being singletons. The sample also formed part of further work on yellow fever vaccine responses in identical twins.

Input material: CD8+ T cells sorted from blood. The receptors come from a young woman in good health.

This clonotype has only a few counts. This chain joins TRBV11-2 and TRBJ2-1; 8 nucleotides agree with TRBD1. The trim removed 4 bases at V and 3 bases at J, leaving 5 bases unmatched. This CDR3 has 15 amino acids. Germline CDR1 SGHAT, CDR2 FQNNGV. The CDR3 DNA reads TGTGCCAGCAGCTGGTCAGGGGGCGACTACAATGAGCAGTTCTTC. This encodes CASSWSGGDYNEQFF.

This clonotype was counted many times. CDR3 sequence reads: CASSPPGGVSTGELFF. The CDR3, as DNA: TGTGCCAGCAGCCCCCCAGGGGGCGTTAGCACCGGGGAGCTGTTTTTT. The chain uses TRBV12-3 or TRBV12-4 and TRBJ2-2, with TRBD1 identical over 8 bases. V was clipped by 6 bases and J by 4 bases; unmatched bases: 10. CDR3 length equals 16 residues.

This clonotype was detected many times. The genes are TRBV20-1 and TRBJ2-5; D gene uncertain. The CDR3 totals 14 residues. Deletions cut 6 bases from V and 0 bases from J, with 14 bases between. Germline CDR1 DFQATT, CDR2 SNEGSKA (reference sequence). CDR3 amino acids: CSADGPSHQETQYF. CDR3 DNA sequence: TGCAGTGCAGATGGACCGAGCCACCAAGAGACCCAGTACTTC.

This clonotype occurred many times. The genes are TRBV5-1 and TRBJ1-3, with a possible D match to TRBD1 (5 bases). From germline, CDR1 is SGHRS and CDR2 YFSETQ. Trimming took off 3 bases at V and 1 base at J, with 11 bases between the two ends. CDR3 length: 15 residues. The CDR3 protein is CASSSDRGSGNTIYF. CDR3 DNA: TGCGCCAGCAGCTCCGACAGAGGGTCTGGAAACACCATATATTTT. The whole variable domain, remainder taken from reference TRBV5-1 and TRBJ1-3, is KAGVTQTPRYLIKTRGQQVTLSCSPISGHRSVSWYQQTPGQGLQFLFEYFSETQRNKGNFPGRFSGRQFSNSRSEMNVSTLELGDSALYLCASSSDRGSGNTIYFGEGSWLTVV.

This clonotype was detected many times. The gene calls are TRBV28 and TRBJ1-1; possible D gene TRBD1, 6 bases. Trimming removed 3 bases at V and 11 bases at J, with 13 bases between. This CDR3 spans 12 amino acids. The germline V gene has CDR1 MDHEN and CDR2 SYDVKM. CDR3 sequence reads: CASSFAGGMAFF. CDR3 DNA sequence: TGTGCCAGCAGTTTTGCGGGGGGCATGGCTTTCTTT.

This clonotype was observed a handful of times. The chain uses TRBV4-1 and TRBJ2-3; 13 bases fit TRBD2. Looked up from germline, CDR1 is MGHRA and CDR2 is YSYEKL. CDR3 length: 18 residues. V trimming: 5 bases; J trimming: 6 bases; junction bases outside the gene matches: 14. CDR3 DNA sequence: TGCGCCAGCAGCTTCCCGGGACTAGCGGGGCCCCCGGGGGATACGCAGTATTTT. The encoded protein is CASSFPGLAGPPGDTQYF.

The chain joins TRBV7-8 to TRBJ2-1; 8 nucleotides line up with TRBD2. Trimming removed 1 base from V and 2 bases from J; junction bases left unmatched: 4. This CDR3 is 16 amino acids long. Germline V gene sequence: CDR1 SGHVS, CDR2 FQNEAQ. CDR3 amino acids: CASSLGFGRAYNEQFF. The CDR3 DNA reads as TGTGCCAGCAGCTTAGGATTCGGGAGGGCCTACAATGAGCAGTTCTTC. The full variable domain, its missing parts supplied by reference TRBV7-8 and TRBJ2-1, is GAGVSQSPRYKVAKRGQDVALRCDPISGHVSLFWYQQALGQGPEFLTYFQNEAQLDKSGLPSDRFFAERPEGSVSTLKIQRTQQEDSAVYLCASSLGFGRAYNEQFFGPGTRLTVL.

This clonotype appeared many times. The V call is TRBV7-8, the J call TRBJ1-5; D is unclear. Germline values: CDR1 SGHVS, CDR2 FQNEAQ. V lost 1 base, J lost 7 bases, and 11 bases lay in between. This CDR3 has 14 amino acids. In DNA form, the CDR3 reads TGTGCCAGCAGCTTAGGGGCCGCGGCCCAGCCCCAGCATTTT. It is translated as CASSLGAAAQPQHF. The full variable domain, rest sourced from reference TRBV7-8 and TRBJ1-5, is GAGVSQSPRYKVAKRGQDVALRCDPISGHVSLFWYQQALGQGPEFLTYFQNEAQLDKSGLPSDRFFAERPEGSVSTLKIQRTQQEDSAVYLCASSLGAAAQPQHFGDGTRLSIL.

The CDR3 nucleotides are TGCGCCAGCCACGGGGACCACCAAGAGACCCAGTACTTC. Encoded protein: CASHGDHQETQYF. The chain uses TRBV10-2 and TRBJ2-5, with D perhaps assigned TRBD1 or TRBD2 (5 bases each). Germline V lookup: CDR1 WSHSY, CDR2 SAAADI. The CDR3 extends over 13 amino acids. V was trimmed by 8 bases and J by 0 bases, leaving 10 bases between them.

This clonotype has just a few counts. The chain carries TRBV5-1 and TRBJ2-2, with D maybe TRBD1 (5 bases). The CDR3 is 17 residues long. V lost 0 bases and J 6 bases, leaving 18 bases between the germline ends. Germline CDR1 SGHRS, CDR2 YFSETQ. DNA of the CDR3: TGCGCCAGCAGCTTGGTTGCGGTACGACAGCCCGCCGGGGAGCTGTTTTTT. Its translation is CASSLVAVRQPAGELFF. Together with reference TRBV5-1 and TRBJ2-2, the CDR3 gives the full variable domain: KAGVTQTPRYLIKTRGQQVTLSCSPISGHRSVSWYQQTPGQGLQFLFEYFSETQRNKGNFPGRFSGRQFSNSRSEMNVSTLELGDSALYLCASSLVAVRQPAGELFFGEGSRLTVL.

In this sample, this clonotype turned up many times. The gene calls are TRBV7-3 and TRBJ1-1; D call uncertain. This CDR3 region has 13 residues. Germline assignment: CDR1 SGHTA and CDR2 FQGTGA. V lost 4 bases to trimming and J lost 4 bases, with 10 bases between them. The CDR3: CASSWAASTEAFF. The DNA of the CDR3 is TGTGCCAGCAGCTGGGCGGCTAGCACTGAAGCTTTCTTT.

Many counts were recorded for this clonotype. V and J are TRBV13 and TRBJ1-3, with a tentative D call TRBD1 (6 bases). The CDR3 loop spans 15 amino acids. The germline V gene encodes CDR1 PRHDT and CDR2 FYEKMQ (reference sequence). V lost 5 bases and J 0 bases, leaving 11 bases between the germline ends. DNA for the CDR3: TGTGCCAGCAGCGCATCCAGGGGCTCTGGAAACACCATATATTTT. Its translation: CASSASRGSGNTIYF.

This clonotype was counted many times. This sequence joins TRBV4-1 and TRBJ2-7, with 10 bases matching TRBD2. The CDR3 is made up of 15 amino acids. Losses at the gene ends were 2 bases for V and 3 bases for J; bases not matched to a gene: 4. Germline V gene sequence: CDR1 MGHRA, CDR2 YSYEKL. The CDR3 is CASSQRTSGDYEQYF. CDR3 sequence (DNA): TGCGCCAGCAGCCAAAGGACTAGCGGAGACTACGAGCAGTACTTC.

This clonotype was detected only a few times. The chain is built from TRBV20-1 and TRBJ2-2; 13 bases are a match to TRBD2. The germline CDR1 and CDR2 sequences are DFQATT and SNEGSKA (reference sequence). The CDR3 is 17 amino acids. V dropped 2 bases and J dropped 6; count of bases not matched to a gene: 9. The CDR3 protein is CSARPRGLAGRAGELFF. In DNA, the CDR3 is TGCAGTGCTAGACCTCGGGGACTAGCGGGACGGGCCGGGGAGCTGTTTTTT.

The table lists this clonotype with a few counts. This chain joins TRBV27 and TRBJ2-7, with D possibly matching TRBD2 (6 bases). This CDR3 region has 15 residues. Germline V CDR1 and CDR2: MNHEY, SMNVEV (reference sequence). V was cut by 4 bases and J by 4 bases, with 17 bases left in between. The CDR3 sequence is CASSSLAEPGYEQYF. The CDR3 DNA sequence: TGTGCCAGCAGTTCCTTAGCGGAACCGGGATACGAGCAGTACTTC.

The chain carries TRBV7-9 and TRBJ2-1, with D perhaps TRBD2 (5 bases). Looked up from germline, CDR1 is SEHNR and CDR2 is FQNEAQ (reference sequence). This CDR3 has 12 amino acids. With 5 bases removed from V and 10 bases from J, the gap between germline ends came to 12 bases. The CDR3 protein is CASSERTKEQFF. Written as DNA, the CDR3 is TGTGCCAGCAGCGAGCGGACCAAGGAGCAGTTCTTC.

The CDR3 is CASSVVPGTGASKGGANVLTF. DNA for the CDR3: TGTGCCAGCAGCGTCGTCCCCGGGACAGGAGCCTCTAAAGGTGGGGCCAACGTCCTGACTTTC. The rearrangement uses TRBV6-2 or TRBV6-3 and TRBJ2-6; 8 bases match TRBD1. The junction had 22 bases not matched to a gene; V was cut back by 6 bases and J by 3 bases. The germline V gene has CDR1 MNHEY and CDR2 SVGEGT. The CDR3 is 21 amino acids.

This clonotype was recorded many times. The CDR3 DNA reads TGCAGTGCTAGAGGTCAGGTGACACCTGGAAACACCATATATTTT. Its translation is CSARGQVTPGNTIYF. The chain links TRBV20-1 to TRBJ1-3; no clear D. Looked up from germline, CDR1 is DFQATT and CDR2 is SNEGSKA (reference sequence). The CDR3 consists of 15 residues. Trimming pared 1 base from V and 2 bases from J, leaving 12 bases between.

The chain employs TRBV6-1 and TRBJ2-5, with 7 bases aligning to TRBD1. The germline CDR1 and CDR2 sequences are MNHNS and SASEGT. This CDR3 has 14 amino acids. V lost 7 bases, J lost 5 bases, and 10 bases stayed unmatched. The CDR3 sequence is CASTKRGPWETQYF. CDR3 DNA sequence: TGTGCCAGCACCAAAAGGGGGCCGTGGGAGACCCAGTACTTC.

V gene TRBV7-8 combines with J gene TRBJ2-2; D is uncertain. The CDR3 contains 15 residues. Trimming took off 3 bases at V and 2 bases at J, with 10 bases between the two ends. CDR1 and CDR2 from the germline V gene are SGHVS and FQNEAQ. For the CDR3, the DNA is TGTGCCAGCAGCTTTTTTCGTCATAACACCGGGGAGCTGTTTTTT. Amino acids: CASSFFRHNTGELFF.

This rearrangement joins TRBV12-3 or TRBV12-4 to TRBJ1-2; possible D gene TRBD1, 5 bases. V dropped 3 bases and J dropped 2 bases, with 13 bases sitting between them. This CDR3 is 15 amino acids long. This CDR3 is CASSFPGAGNYGYTF. For the CDR3, the DNA is TGTGCCAGCAGTTTCCCCGGGGCAGGGAACTATGGCTACACCTTC.

This clonotype was counted only a few times. The chain joins TRBV12-3 or TRBV12-4 to TRBJ2-3; 7 bases align to TRBD1. The junction had 10 bases not matched to a gene; V was cut back by 5 bases and J by 5 bases. The CDR3 has 15 residues. The CDR3 is CASSETGKMRDTQYF. The CDR3 coding sequence is TGTGCCAGCAGTGAGACAGGGAAAATGCGAGATACGCAGTATTTT.

This clonotype was counted only a few times. The V gene is TRBV6-6, the J gene TRBJ1-1; no firm D call. The V end was cut by 6 bases, the J end by 1 base, with 9 bases between. This CDR3 has 13 amino acids. In germline, CDR1 is MNHNY, CDR2 SVGAGI (reference sequence). CDR3 DNA: TGTGCCAGCAGCCCAAACTCGAACACTGAAGCTTTCTTT. This codes for CASSPNSNTEAFF.

This clonotype was counted a few times. The rearrangement uses TRBV20-1 and TRBJ2-5; maybe TRBD2 (6 bases). The CDR3 is 14 amino acids. Germline lookup yields CDR1 DFQATT and CDR2 SNEGSKA (reference sequence). The V end was cut by 6 bases, the J end by 0 bases, with 14 bases between. CDR3 sequence reads: CSARDWKYQETQYF. The CDR3 DNA reads as TGCAGTGCGAGGGACTGGAAGTACCAAGAGACCCAGTACTTC.

The chain links TRBV13 to TRBJ2-5, with TRBD2 matching over 12 bases. This CDR3 comprises 17 residues. Trimming at V came to 5 bases and at J to 1 base, leaving 8 bases not matched to a gene. The germline gives CDR1 PRHDT, CDR2 FYEKMQ (reference sequence). In DNA, the CDR3 is TGTGCCAGCAGCCCTCGGACTAGCGGGGCCCCCCAAGAGACCCAGTACTTC. It codes for CASSPRTSGAPQETQYF.

The CDR3 region is CASSEGWMGPDPLAKNIQYF. The CDR3 coding sequence is TGTGCCAGCAGTGAAGGTTGGATGGGGCCGGACCCTTTAGCCAAAAACATTCAGTACTTC. The chain couples TRBV6-1 to TRBJ2-4; weak D call: TRBD1 (5 bases). V was clipped by 1 base and J by 0 bases, with 22 bases between them. CDR1 is MNHNS, CDR2 SASEGT, per germline. This CDR3 has 20 residues.

This clonotype was detected a few times. The genes are TRBV5-1 and TRBJ2-2; no reliable D call. This CDR3 has 15 amino acids. Trimming pared 4 bases from V and 6 bases from J, leaving 16 bases between. Germline CDR1 is SGHRS and CDR2 is YFSETQ. The CDR3 nucleotides read TGCGCCAGCAGCCCCGAATACCCCCCAGCCGGGGAGCTGTTTTTT. This encodes CASSPEYPPAGELFF. Full variable domain (missing parts from reference TRBV5-1 and TRBJ2-2): KAGVTQTPRYLIKTRGQQVTLSCSPISGHRSVSWYQQTPGQGLQFLFEYFSETQRNKGNFPGRFSGRQFSNSRSEMNVSTLELGDSALYLCASSPEYPPAGELFFGEGSRLTVL.

The chain combines TRBV28 with TRBJ2-7; D is possibly TRBD2 (6 bases). Trimming left V 5 bases short and J 7 bases short, with 12 bases between. Per the germline V gene, CDR1 is MDHEN and CDR2 is SYDVKM. CDR3 length equals 12 residues. CDR3 amino acids: CASSQFGREQYV. In nucleotides, the CDR3 is TGTGCCAGCAGTCAATTTGGGAGGGAGCAGTACGTC.